Below are 2 T cell receptor beta chains sequenced from a single sample in a study of cytomegalovirus exposure and HLA in healthy donors. The primer mix had 60 Vbeta and 13 Jbeta primers. The method was immunoSEQ multiplex PCR; TCRdb's version includes in-frame clones alone and lacks a portion of them. The sample records 150,000 or so clones, about 75% being singletons. Sequencing was done on a sample of PBMCs. Source of these receptors: a man aged 50 or older in good health and CMV-seropositive.

This clone was counted a few times. V and J are TRBV5-6 and TRBJ1-1; 9 nucleotides line up with TRBD1. CDR3 length: 18 residues. Germline V CDR1 and CDR2: SGHDT, YYEEEE. J gave up 0 bases and V 5 bases, and 14 bases lay outside the gene matches. CDR3: CASSLLTGTGKMNTEAFF. The CDR3 coding sequence is TGTGCCAGCAGTCTCCTAACCGGGACAGGGAAGATGAACACTGAAGCTTTCTTT.

The genes are TRBV2 and TRBJ1-4; D gene uncertain. V was pared by 2 bases and J by 13 bases, with 8 bases between. The germline V gene has CDR1 SNHLY and CDR2 FYNNEI. The CDR3 sequence is 11 residues long. The CDR3 here is CASSERGILFF. The CDR3 DNA reads TGTGCCAGCAGTGAAAGAGGAATACTGTTTTTT.